This TCR beta chain was documented in a study of neurological immune-mediated disorders (dated by TCRdb to between 2019 and 2020). For the wider study: Peripheral blood TCR-beta repertoires from HTLV-I-associated myelopathy (HAM/TSP) patients, multiple sclerosis patients and healthy controls were compared by UMI-based sequencing. Longitudinal samples, technical triplicates and paired sorted CD4+ and CD8+ T-cell subsets, alongside PBMC samples, were included among the roughly 98 TCR-beta libraries. Longitudinal HAM/TSP donors and healthy donors each had 3 time-points at intervals of about 3-40 months. The cohort was made up of 68 subjects, consisting of roughly 14 HAM/TSP patients, some 34 multiple sclerosis patients and around 20 healthy controls. Summary of the overall study and its limitations: TCR clonal expansion was greatest in HAM/TSP patients and smallest in MS patients, who ranked below even healthy controls. Across subjects, expanded clones never shared an identical CDR3 amino acid sequence, which suggests that the TCR-beta repertoires in every group were private.

Per the publication, the time point label means: longitudinal time-point 1 (baseline). Libraries from unsorted PBMCs were made from 2 million PBMCs kept in RNAlater at -80 degrees C until RNA extraction. Peripheral blood was subjected to Ficoll-Hypaque density gradient centrifugation to isolate PBMCs, which were then cryopreserved in liquid nitrogen. cDNA was synthesized by template-switch 5'RACE using a primer with a 10-nucleotide random unique molecular identifier that tagged each TCR transcript. Every sequencing run yielded over 190 million TCR-beta sequences covering 15-18 subjects. Total RNA was extracted with the RNeasy kit. The KAPA Real-time Library Amplification kit was used to amplify TCR-beta VDJ regions with primers targeting the TCR constant region and the 5'RACE anchor. A first PCR added sample indexes and Illumina adaptors, and a second PCR then raised library yield. After purification with Ampure beads, the TCR product of roughly 650 bp was size-selected on a 2% E-gel SizeSelection system. Before pooling, library quality was assessed on a Bioanalyzer, concentration was determined with Qubit, and library quantification was performed with the Kapa Library Quantification kit. Libraries were sequenced paired-end 2 x 150 bp on an Illumina HiSeq 2500. To increase sequence diversity, about 23-30% phiX was spiked into each library pool. As for the original processing: The quality-filtered reads were processed with the UMI-based MiGEC pipeline, whose error correction step removed more than 80% of the raw TCR sequences. VDJ genes were aligned to IMGT germline references, and each clonotype was defined by a unique CDR3 amino acid sequence together with V-J genes. Clonal expansion, Shannon diversity and CDR3 relatedness (CalcPairwiseDistances, ClusterSamples) were evaluated with VDJtools, and phylogenetic trees were built with CLCbio workbench. Expanded clones were defined as having at least 8 unique UMIs, based on coefficient-of-variation modelling across technical triplicates. The public reads were reanalyzed by TCRdb: fastp trimming at Q25, MiXCR alignment, in-frame beta chains only. Merged by CDR3 protein, the rows form single entries marked with the most common genes and DNA. The V and J calls and clone size come from TCRdb's table, not from the authors' own analysis. The sample has some 54,000 distinct CDR3 sequences on record, around 11% of them singletons. Together, the top ten hold 6.6% of the sample.

CDR1 DFQATT and CDR2 SNEGSKA were looked up in the germline V gene (reference sequence). The germline V and J ends show losses of 3 bases and 5 bases respectively, and no gene match explains 5 bases of the junction. The CDR3 runs 13 residues from the cysteine to the phenylalanine. CDR3 DNA only is kept here, 39 bases in frame from base 1. This clonotype was observed at least ten times. Its target antigen remains unknown. No base quality information exists; no much larger clone differs at one position. This TCR derives from a male donor with HTLV-1-associated myelopathy (HAM/TSP). Material for sequencing was PBMCs. The chain is assembled from TRBV20-1 and TRBJ2-5, with 8 bases in between that match TRBD1. This receptor has the CDR3 CSASDRGWETQYF. The sequenced DNA: TGCAGTGCTAGCGACAGGGGTTGGGAGACCCAGTACTTC.